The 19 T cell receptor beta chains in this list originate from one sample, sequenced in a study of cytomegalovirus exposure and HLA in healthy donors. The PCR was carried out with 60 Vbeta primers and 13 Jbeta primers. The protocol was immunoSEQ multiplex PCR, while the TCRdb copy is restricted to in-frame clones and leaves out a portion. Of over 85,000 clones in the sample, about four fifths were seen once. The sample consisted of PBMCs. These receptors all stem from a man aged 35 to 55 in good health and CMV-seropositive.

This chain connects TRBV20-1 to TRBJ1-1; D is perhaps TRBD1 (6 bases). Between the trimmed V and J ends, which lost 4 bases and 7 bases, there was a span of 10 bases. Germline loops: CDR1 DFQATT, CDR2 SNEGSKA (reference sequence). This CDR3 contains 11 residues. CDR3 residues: CSATGGYEAFF. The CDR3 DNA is TGCAGTGCTACTGGGGGCTATGAAGCTTTCTTT.

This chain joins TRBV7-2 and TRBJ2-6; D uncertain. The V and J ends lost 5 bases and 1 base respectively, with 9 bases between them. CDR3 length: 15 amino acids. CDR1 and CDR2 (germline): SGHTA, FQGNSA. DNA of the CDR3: TGTGCCAGCAGCCTAGGTAATTCTGGGGCCAACGTCCTGACTTTC. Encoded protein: CASSLGNSGANVLTF.

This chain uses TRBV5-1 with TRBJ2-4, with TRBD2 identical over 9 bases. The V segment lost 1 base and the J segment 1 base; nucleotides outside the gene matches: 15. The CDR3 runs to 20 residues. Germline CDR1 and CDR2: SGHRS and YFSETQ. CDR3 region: CASSLKAGGTNGLAKNIQYF. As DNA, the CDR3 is TGCGCCAGCAGCTTGAAAGCGGGAGGCACCAACGGTCTGGCCAAAAACATTCAGTACTTC.

This CDR3 reads CASREGFPTEAFF. As DNA, the CDR3 is TGTGCCAGCAGGGAGGGTTTTCCCACTGAAGCTTTCTTT. V gene TRBV6-1 combines with J gene TRBJ1-1, with D unresolved. With 6 bases removed from V and 4 bases from J, the gap between germline ends came to 12 bases. Germline assignment: CDR1 MNHNS and CDR2 SASEGT. The CDR3 has 13 amino acids.

CDR3 in amino acids: CASSPLAGGPLYEQYF. The CDR3 nucleotides are TGTGCCAGCAGTCCTTTAGCGGGAGGGCCGCTCTACGAGCAGTACTTC. This sequence joins TRBV28 and TRBJ2-7; 11 nucleotides line up with TRBD2. The CDR3 runs 16 residues. Germline V gene lookup returns CDR1 MDHEN and CDR2 SYDVKM. Trimming at V came to 5 bases and at J to 3 bases, leaving 9 bases not matched to a gene.

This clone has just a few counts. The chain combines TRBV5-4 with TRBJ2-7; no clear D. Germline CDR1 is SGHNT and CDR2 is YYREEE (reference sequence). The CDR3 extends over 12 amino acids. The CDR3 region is CASSLDLTPPIV. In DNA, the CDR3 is TGTGCCAGCAGCTTGGATCTGACACCTCCCATAGTC.

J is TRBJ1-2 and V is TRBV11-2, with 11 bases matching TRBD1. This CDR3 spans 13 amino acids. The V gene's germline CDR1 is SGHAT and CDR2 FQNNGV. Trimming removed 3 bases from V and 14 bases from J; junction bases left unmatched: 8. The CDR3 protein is CASSFQGQGGETF. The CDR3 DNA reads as TGTGCCAGCAGCTTTCAGGGACAGGGGGGGGAAACCTTC.

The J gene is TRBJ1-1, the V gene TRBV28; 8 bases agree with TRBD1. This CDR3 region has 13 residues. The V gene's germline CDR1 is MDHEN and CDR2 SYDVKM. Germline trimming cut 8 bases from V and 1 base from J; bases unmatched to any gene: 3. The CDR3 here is CASLTGANTEAFF. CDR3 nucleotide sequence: TGTGCCAGCTTGACAGGGGCGAACACTGAAGCTTTCTTT.

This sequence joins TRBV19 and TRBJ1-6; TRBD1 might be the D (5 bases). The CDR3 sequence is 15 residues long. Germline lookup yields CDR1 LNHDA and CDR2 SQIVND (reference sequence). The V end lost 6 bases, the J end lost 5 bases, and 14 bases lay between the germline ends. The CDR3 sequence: CASRTLQGDNSPLHF. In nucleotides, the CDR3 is TGTGCCAGTAGGACCCTCCAAGGGGATAATTCACCCCTCCACTTT.

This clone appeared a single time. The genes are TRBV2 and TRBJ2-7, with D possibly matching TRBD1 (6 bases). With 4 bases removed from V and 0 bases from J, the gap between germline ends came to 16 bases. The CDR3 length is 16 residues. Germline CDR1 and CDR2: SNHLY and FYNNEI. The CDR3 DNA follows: TGTGCCAGCAGTGCTTTTATCCGGGACATCTCCTACGAGCAGTACTTC. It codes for CASSAFIRDISYEQYF.

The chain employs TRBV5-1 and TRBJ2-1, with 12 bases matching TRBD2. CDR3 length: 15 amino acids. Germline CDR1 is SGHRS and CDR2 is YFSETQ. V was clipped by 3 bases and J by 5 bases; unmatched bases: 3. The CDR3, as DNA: TGCGCCAGCAGCTCTAGACTAGCGGGAGACAATGAGCAGTTCTTC. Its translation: CASSSRLAGDNEQFF.

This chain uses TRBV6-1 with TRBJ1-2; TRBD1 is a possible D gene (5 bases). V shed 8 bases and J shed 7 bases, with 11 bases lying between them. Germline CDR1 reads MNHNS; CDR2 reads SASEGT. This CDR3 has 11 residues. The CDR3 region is CASWGTSGYTF. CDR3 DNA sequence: TGTGCCAGCTGGGGGACTTCTGGCTACACCTTC.

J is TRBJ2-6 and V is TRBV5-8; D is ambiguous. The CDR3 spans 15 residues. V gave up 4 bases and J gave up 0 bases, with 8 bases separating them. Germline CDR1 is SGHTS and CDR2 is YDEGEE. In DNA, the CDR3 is TGTGCCAGCAGCCGGTCTCGCTCTGGGGCCAACGTCCTGACTTTC. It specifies CASSRSRSGANVLTF. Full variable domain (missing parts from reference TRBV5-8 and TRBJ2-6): EAGVTQSPTHLIKTRGQQATLRCSPISGHTSVYWYQQALGLGLQFLLWYDEGEERNRGNFPPRFSGRQFPNYSSELNVNALELEDSALYLCASSRSRSGANVLTFGAGSRLTVL.

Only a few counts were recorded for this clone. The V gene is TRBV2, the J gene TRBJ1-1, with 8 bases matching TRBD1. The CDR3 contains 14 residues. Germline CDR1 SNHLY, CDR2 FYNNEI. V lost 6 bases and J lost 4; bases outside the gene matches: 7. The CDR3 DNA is TGTGCCAGCAGGGCAGGGGGCGGGTCCACTGAAGCTTTCTTT. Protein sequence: CASRAGGGSTEAFF.

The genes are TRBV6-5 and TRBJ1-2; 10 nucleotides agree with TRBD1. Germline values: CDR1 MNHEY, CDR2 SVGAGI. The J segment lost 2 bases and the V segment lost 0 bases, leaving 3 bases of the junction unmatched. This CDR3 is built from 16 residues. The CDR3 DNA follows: TGTGCCAGCAGTTACTCCGGGGACAGGGGAAACTATGGCTACACCTTC. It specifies CASSYSGDRGNYGYTF.

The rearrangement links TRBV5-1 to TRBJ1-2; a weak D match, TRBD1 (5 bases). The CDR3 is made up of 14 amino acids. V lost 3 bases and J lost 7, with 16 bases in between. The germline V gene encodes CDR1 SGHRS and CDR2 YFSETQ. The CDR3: CASSYPGLIGGYTF. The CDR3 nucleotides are TGCGCCAGCAGCTATCCAGGGTTGATAGGTGGCTACACCTTC.

CDR3 loop: CASSPLRQGTNEKLFF. CDR3 DNA: TGTGCCAGCAGCCCACTTAGACAGGGGACTAATGAAAAACTGTTTTTT. J is TRBJ1-4 and V is TRBV5-6, with 8 bases lining up with TRBD1. Trimming removed 4 bases from V and 2 bases from J; junction bases left unmatched: 7. The CDR3 runs to 16 residues. Germline V gene sequence: CDR1 SGHDT, CDR2 YYEEEE.

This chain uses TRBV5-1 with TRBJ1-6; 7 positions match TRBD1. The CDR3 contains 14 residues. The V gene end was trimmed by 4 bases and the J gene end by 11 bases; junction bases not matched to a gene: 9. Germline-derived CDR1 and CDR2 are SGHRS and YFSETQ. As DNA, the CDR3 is TGCGCCAGCAGCGATACAGGGGAATATGCACCCCTCCACTTT. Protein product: CASSDTGEYAPLHF.

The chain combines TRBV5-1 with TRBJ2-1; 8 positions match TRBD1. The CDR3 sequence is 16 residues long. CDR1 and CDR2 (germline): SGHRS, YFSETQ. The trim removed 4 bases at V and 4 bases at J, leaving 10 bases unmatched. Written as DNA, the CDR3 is TGCGCCAGCAGCGGGACGCAGGGGGCCATTTACAATGAGCAGTTCTTC. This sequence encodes CASSGTQGAIYNEQFF.